Following are 15 T cell receptor beta chains from one sample sequenced in a study of T cell responses to AZD1222 COVID-19 vaccine. Some clones are missing from TCRdb's copy, which holds only in-frame ones; the method was immunoSEQ multiplex PCR. The repertoire has 90,000 to 120,000 clones, roughly 89% of them found once; the top ten carry 20% to 25%. Sequenced here: peripheral blood, sampled on day 0 of AZD1222 vaccination. The receptors here all came from an adult in good health.

The gene calls are TRBV19 and TRBJ1-2; 7 bases align to TRBD1. The CDR3 is 14 residues long. Germline CDR1 is LNHDA and CDR2 is SQIVND (reference sequence). V lost 3 bases and J lost 5; bases outside the gene matches: 6. The CDR3 sequence is CASSIASGGYGYTF. Here the CDR3 DNA reads TGTGCCAGTAGTATCGCTTCAGGGGGGTATGGCTACACCTTC.

The chain joins TRBV10-3 to TRBJ1-4, with a tentative D call TRBD1 (5 bases). Trimming took off 6 bases at V and 3 bases at J, with 14 bases between the two ends. The CDR3 has 15 amino acids. Germline V gene lookup returns CDR1 ENHRY and CDR2 SYGVKD. CDR3 sequence (DNA): TGTGCCATCAGGGGGACTGCTACGTCTAATGAAAAACTGTTTTTT. As protein: CAIRGTATSNEKLFF.

This clone appeared once. This chain links TRBV5-1 with TRBJ2-3; D might be TRBD2 (5 bases). Germline V gives CDR1 SGHRS, CDR2 YFSETQ. The CDR3 consists of 14 residues. V lost 2 bases and J 2 bases, leaving 9 bases between the germline ends. The CDR3, as DNA: TGCGCCAGCAGCTTTGGGGAGATCACAGATACGCAGTATTTT. It yields the protein CASSFGEITDTQYF.

This chain connects TRBV19 to TRBJ2-3; D gene unclear. The CDR3 has 16 amino acids. Trimming removed 5 bases from V and 2 bases from J, with 17 bases in between. Looked up from germline, CDR1 is LNHDA and CDR2 is SQIVND (reference sequence). CDR3 in DNA: TGTGCCAGTAGTCCCGGTGGGTCGGCAATCACAGATACGCAGTATTTT. Its translation: CASSPGGSAITDTQYF.

This chain uses TRBV7-3 with TRBJ2-2; 16 bases match TRBD2. After removal of 5 bases from V and 6 bases from J, the junction contained 6 bases not matched to a gene. The CDR3 sequence is 17 residues long. Germline V gene lookup returns CDR1 SGHTA and CDR2 FQGTGA. The CDR3 spells CASSPGTSGGAAGELFF. For the CDR3, the DNA is TGTGCCAGCAGCCCGGGGACTAGCGGGGGGGCCGCCGGGGAGCTGTTTTTT.

The chain uses TRBV27 and TRBJ1-5; a possible D gene is TRBD1 (6 bases). Per the germline V gene, CDR1 is MNHEY and CDR2 is SMNVEV (reference sequence). Trimming removed 6 bases at V and 5 bases at J, with 14 bases between. The CDR3 totals 14 residues. CDR3 sequence (DNA): TGTGCCAGCAGAGGGCCGGGGGGCGATCAGCCCCAGCATTTT. Translation: CASRGPGGDQPQHF.

The gene calls are TRBV9 and TRBJ1-3; D is ambiguous. The CDR3 is 15 residues long. V was shortened by 1 base and J by 0 bases, with 8 bases between the two germline ends. Germline values: CDR1 SGDLS, CDR2 YYNGEE. The CDR3 bases are TGTGCCAGCAGCGTAAGGGCTGCCTCTGGAAACACCATATATTTT. Protein product: CASSVRAASGNTIYF.

The chain combines TRBV7-2 with TRBJ2-6, with a tentative D call TRBD1 (5 bases). Deletions cut 7 bases from V and 4 bases from J, with 23 bases between. CDR1 is SGHTA and CDR2 is FQGNSA in the germline V gene. The CDR3 runs to 18 residues. The CDR3 bases are TGTGCCAGCACCCTTAGAGGCAGGGCATCATCAGGGGCCAACGTCCTGACTTTC. Translating it yields CASTLRGRASSGANVLTF.

For this clone: One junction end does not reproduce the germline sequence, and a read error may be involved. The rearrangement joins TRBV2 to TRBJ1-4, with D tentatively TRBD1 (6 bases). Germline values: CDR1 SNHLY, CDR2 FYNNEI. This CDR3 has 15 amino acids. CDR3 sequence: CASREVRGRNEKLFF. The CDR3 bases are TGTGCCAGCAGGGAAGTACGGGGGCGTAATGAAAAACTGTTTTTT.

A few counts support this clone. The rearrangement links TRBV7-2 to TRBJ1-6; possible D gene TRBD1, 6 bases. Germline V gives CDR1 SGHTA, CDR2 FQGNSA. Deletions cut 1 base from V and 7 bases from J, with 11 bases between. The CDR3 loop spans 15 amino acids. The CDR3 coding sequence is TGTGCCAGCAGCTTAGAGGGGGTCCCCAATTCACCCCTCCACTTT. Its translation: CASSLEGVPNSPLHF.

J is TRBJ2-2 and V is TRBV6-5, with 9 nucleotides matching TRBD1. The CDR3 loop spans 13 amino acids. V lost 9 bases and J lost 6; bases outside the gene matches: 5. Per the germline V gene, CDR1 is MNHEY and CDR2 is SVGAGI. The CDR3 loop reads CARDRGFAGELFF. As DNA, the CDR3 is TGTGCCAGGGACAGGGGCTTCGCCGGGGAGCTGTTTTTT.

In DNA form, the CDR3 reads TGTGCCAGCAGCCTAGACAGGGGGCTTAATTCACCCCTCCACTTT. Translated: CASSLDRGLNSPLHF. The gene calls are TRBV7-2 and TRBJ1-6, with 10 positions matching TRBD1. Losses at the gene ends were 5 bases for V and 6 bases for J; bases not matched to a gene: 4. The CDR3 extends over 15 amino acids. Germline V lookup: CDR1 SGHTA, CDR2 FQGNSA. Using reference TRBV7-2 and TRBJ1-6 for the parts outside the CDR3, the full variable domain is GAGVSQSPSNKVTEKGKDVELRCDPISGHTALYWYRQSLGQGLEFLIYFQGNSAPDKSGLPSDRFSAERTGGSVSTLTIQRTQQEDSAVYLCASSLDRGLNSPLHFGNGTRLTVT.

The chain employs TRBV27 and TRBJ1-4, with D perhaps TRBD1 (6 bases). This CDR3 is built from 15 residues. V dropped 6 bases and J dropped 4 bases, with 15 bases sitting between them. Per germline, CDR1 MNHEY and CDR2 SMNVEV (reference sequence). The CDR3 spells CASSLDRRNNEKLFF. The CDR3 bases are TGTGCCAGCAGCTTAGACAGGCGAAATAATGAAAAACTGTTTTTT.

V and J are TRBV4-1 and TRBJ2-7, with 7 bases fitting TRBD2. Germline CDR1 and CDR2: MGHRA and YSYEKL. The CDR3 runs to 17 residues. J gave up 6 bases and V 1 base, and 15 bases lay outside the gene matches. The CDR3 nucleotides are TGCGCCAGCAGCCAAGTATCAAGTGTGGGAGGGTTCGGCGAGCAGTACTTC. Translated: CASSQVSSVGGFGEQYF.

The genes are TRBV19 and TRBJ2-4; maybe TRBD1 (5 bases). CDR1 is LNHDA, CDR2 SQIVND, per germline (reference sequence). The CDR3 loop spans 14 amino acids. Trimming left V 6 bases short and J 2 bases short, with 11 bases between. CDR3: CASRSQGSKNIQYF. The DNA for the CDR3 is TGTGCCAGTAGGAGCCAGGGATCCAAAAACATTCAGTACTTC.